These T cell receptor beta chains were read from a single sample in a study of vaccination and CD4 T cells after COVID-19. No antigen is known for these receptors. TCRdb redid the calling of the PCR reads with MiXCR, one entry per CDR3 protein. This sample yields under 20,000 distinct CDR3 sequences, of which roughly 47% are seen a single time; approximately 15% belongs to the top ten. The sequenced sample consisted of cultured CD4+ T cells from blood. The receptors were sampled from a human donor with COVID-19. The CDR3 runs from the conserved cysteine through the conserved F or W. Each record gives: J gene, clone size, D gene, V gene, CDR3 protein, CDR3 DNA. The D gene is left open where the match is weak. Clone sizes are given selectively: once, few, many, or a class where the clone is expanded.

TRBJ1-1,NA,NA,TRBV7-2,CASSLSLAGVVAEAFF,TGTGCCAGCAGCTTAAGTCTTGCTGGGGTTGTCGCTGAAGCTTTCTTT
TRBJ1-1,NA,TRBD1,TRBV5-1,CASSLDRGPEAFF,TGCGCCAGCAGCCTAGACAGGGGACCTGAAGCTTTCTTT
TRBJ1-2,few,NA,TRBV7-8,CASSVRDGANYGYTF,TGTGCCAGCAGTGTTCGGGACGGAGCTAACTATGGCTACACCTTC
TRBJ1-3,NA,NA,TRBV6-5,CASSYSSGASGNTIYF,TGTGCCAGCAGTTACTCTTCGGGGGCCTCTGGAAACACCATATATTTT
TRBJ1-2,NA,NA,TRBV15,CATSRDRSYGYTF,TGTGCCACCAGCAGAGACCGTAGCTATGGCTACACCTTC
TRBJ2-4,NA,TRBD1,TRBV15,CATSRTQGAGTKNIQYF,TGTGCCACCAGCAGAACACAGGGGGCGGGGACCAAAAACATTCAGTACTTC
TRBJ1-2,few,NA,TRBV5-8,CASSPGQNSYGYTF,TGTGCCAGCAGCCCAGGACAGAACTCCTATGGCTACACCTTC
TRBJ1-6,NA,NA,TRBV7-6,CASSSDSGNSPLHF,TGTGCCAGCAGCTCGGACAGCGGTAATTCACCCCTCCACTTT
TRBJ1-1,NA,NA,TRBV30,CAWIGPRSEAFF,TGTGCCTGGATTGGACCACGGTCTGAAGCTTTCTTT
TRBJ2-2,NA,TRBD1,TRBV2,CASTLEVGQGALWLFF,TGTGCCAGCACCCTAGAGGTGGGACAGGGGGCGCTTTGGCTGTTTTTT
TRBJ2-7,few,NA,TRBV11-1,CASSFGWGESYEQYF,TGTGCCAGCAGCTTTGGTTGGGGGGAGAGCTACGAGCAGTACTTC
TRBJ1-2,few,NA,TRBV5-4,CASSLDPGSYGYTF,TGTGCCAGCAGCTTGGACCCGGGCAGCTATGGCTACACCTTC
TRBJ1-4,few,TRBD1,TRBV20-1,CSASTGGEEKLFF,TGCAGTGCCTCGACAGGGGGCGAGGAAAAACTGTTTTTT
TRBJ1-2,few,NA,TRBV10-3,CAINRRGNGYTF,TGTGCCATCAATCGAAGAGGGAATGGCTACACCTTC
TRBJ2-2,few,TRBD1,TRBV12-3/TRBV12-4,CASRGQGGNTGELFF,TGTGCCAGCAGAGGACAGGGGGGGAACACCGGGGAGCTGTTTTTT
TRBJ2-3,NA,NA,TRBV20-1,CSATPQGPDTQYF,TGCAGTGCAACCCCACAGGGCCCAGATACGCAGTATTTT
TRBJ2-6,few,TRBD2,TRBV6-1,CASSNFGLAGGDGANVLTF,TGTGCCAGCAGTAATTTTGGACTAGCGGGGGGGGACGGGGCCAACGTCCTGACTTTC
TRBJ1-1,NA,NA,TRBV6-1,CASNRWSTMNTEAFF,TGTGCCAGCAACAGATGGTCAACCATGAACACTGAAGCTTTCTTT
TRBJ2-3,NA,TRBD2,TRBV10-2,CASSGWLAGGGTDTQYF,TGCGCCAGCAGCGGGTGGTTAGCGGGGGGGGGCACAGATACGCAGTATTTT
TRBJ1-5,few,NA,TRBV20-1,CSAMGRGPGQPQHF,TGCAGTGCTATGGGCAGGGGACCCGGGCAGCCCCAGCATTTT
TRBJ2-6,few,TRBD1,TRBV30,CAWGTGRAGANVLTF,TGTGCCTGGGGGACAGGGAGGGCTGGGGCCAACGTCCTGACTTTC
TRBJ1-5,once,TRBD1,TRBV12-3/TRBV12-4,CASRRTGDSNQPQHF,TGTGCCAGCAGGCGGACAGGGGATAGCAATCAGCCCCAGCATTTT
TRBJ2-1,NA,TRBD1,TRBV11-2,CASRDRAYNEQFF,TGTGCCAGCCGGGACAGAGCTTACAATGAGCAGTTCTTC
TRBJ2-2,NA,NA,TRBV4-1,CASSPTVNTGELFF,TGCGCCAGCAGCCCGACAGTGAACACCGGGGAGCTGTTTTTT
TRBJ1-2,NA,TRBD1,TRBV5-4,CASSPRDSESYGYTF,TGTGCCAGCAGCCCTCGGGACAGTGAAAGCTATGGCTACACCTTC
TRBJ1-6,once,TRBD1,TRBV12-3/TRBV12-4,CASSPDRGEDSPLHF,TGTGCCAGCAGTCCAGACAGGGGCGAGGATTCACCCCTCCACTTT
TRBJ2-5,NA,TRBD2,TRBV7-2,CASSLTSGGLIGETQYF,TGTGCCAGCAGCCTAACTAGCGGGGGGCTGATAGGAGAGACCCAGTACTTC
TRBJ2-5,once,NA,TRBV19,CASSLLGLIGETQYF,TGTGCCAGTAGCCTACTCGGACTGATTGGGGAGACCCAGTACTTC